A single sample is the source of the 21 T cell receptor beta chains below, sequenced in a study of PD-1 blockade in classical Hodgkin lymphoma. Time point meaning: cycle 4 day 1 (C4D1), after more than five weeks of nivolumab. The patients all showed relapse after autologous stem cell transplantation, while their brentuximab vedotin exposure varied. Profiling relied on immunoSEQ multiplex PCR, and the TCRdb table lists in-frame clones only, not all of them. In the table there are under 130,000 clones, roughly 90% of which are singletons. Sequenced here: peripheral blood mononuclear cells (PBMCs), sampled before the fourth cycle of nivolumab. These receptors came from a human donor with classical Hodgkin lymphoma.

The rearrangement joins TRBV4-1 to TRBJ1-2; possible D gene TRBD1, 5 bases. V lost 10 bases and J lost 7, with 25 bases in between. Germline CDR1 reads MGHRA; CDR2 reads YSYEKL. There are 15 residues in the CDR3. The chain's CDR3 is CATQKSQGTMSGYTF. The CDR3 DNA reads as TGCGCCACCCAGAAGTCCCAGGGAACTATGAGTGGCTACACCTTC.

The chain uses TRBV27 and TRBJ2-1; 9 positions match TRBD1. Germline assignment: CDR1 MNHEY and CDR2 SMNVEV (reference sequence). Unmatched junction bases numbered 3, after V lost 8 bases and J lost 4 bases. CDR3 length equals 13 residues. The DNA for the CDR3 is TGTGCCAGCGGGGGGACAGGGTACAATGAGCAGTTCTTC. Its protein is CASGGTGYNEQFF.

This clone showed up just a few times. The genes are TRBV7-2 and TRBJ1-2; D not resolved. The V and J ends lost 1 base and 14 bases respectively, with 17 bases between them. This CDR3 is built from 13 residues. Germline V gene data show CDR1 as SGHTA and CDR2 as FQGNSA. The CDR3 DNA reads as TGTGCCAGCAGCTTAGATCCAGTCCCGCCTTTTACCTTC. Translation: CASSLDPVPPFTF.

The V and J genes are TRBV19 and TRBJ1-5; no clear D. This CDR3 is built from 13 residues. The germline V gene has CDR1 LNHDA and CDR2 SQIVND (reference sequence). V lost 5 bases, J lost 5 bases, and 10 bases lay in between. The CDR3 DNA reads TGTGCCAGTAGTTCCCACTTGCATCAGCCCCAGCATTTT. Translating it yields CASSSHLHQPQHF. Drawing the rest from reference TRBV19 and TRBJ1-5, the complete variable domain is DGGITQSPKYLFRKEGQNVTLSCEQNLNHDAMYWYRQDPGQGLRLIYYSQIVNDFQKGDIAEGYSVSREKKESFPLTVTSAQKNPTAFYLCASSSHLHQPQHFGDGTRLSIL.

The chain carries TRBV10-2 and TRBJ2-3; D gene ambiguous. CDR3 length: 11 residues. The V end lost 5 bases, the J end lost 4 bases, and 4 bases lay between the germline ends. The germline CDR1 and CDR2 sequences are WSHSY and SAAADI. The chain's CDR3 is CASSFSDTQYF. In DNA form, the CDR3 reads TGCGCCAGCAGTTTTTCAGATACGCAGTATTTT.

This chain links TRBV18 with TRBJ2-3; D is undetermined. CDR3 size: 12 residues. V was shortened by 2 bases and J by 2 bases, with 2 bases between the two germline ends. Germline V gene lookup returns CDR1 KGHSH and CDR2 LQKENI. The CDR3 sequence: CASSPDTDTQYF. The CDR3, as DNA: TGTGCCAGCTCACCAGACACAGATACGCAGTATTTT.

V and J are TRBV2 and TRBJ2-7, with 14 bases identical to TRBD2. The CDR3 is 15 amino acids. V lost 7 bases to trimming and J lost 4 bases; unmatched junction nucleotides: 6. The V gene's germline CDR1 is SNHLY and CDR2 FYNNEI. The CDR3 DNA reads TGTGCCAGCATGGGGACTAGCGGGAGAGCGTACGAGCAGTACTTC. This codes for CASMGTSGRAYEQYF.

This clone was seen once. J is TRBJ1-5 and V is TRBV30, with 7 bases identical to TRBD1. The CDR3 consists of 12 residues. Per the germline V gene, CDR1 is GTSNPN and CDR2 is SVGIG (reference sequence). The V gene end was trimmed by 4 bases and the J gene end by 5 bases; junction bases not matched to a gene: 2. This CDR3 is CAWNRGHQPQHF. Written as DNA, the CDR3 is TGTGCCTGGAATAGGGGGCATCAGCCCCAGCATTTT.

The rearrangement joins TRBV6-5 to TRBJ2-2, with D possibly TRBD1 on 6 matching bases. CDR1 and CDR2 from the germline V gene are MNHEY and SVGAGI. The CDR3 is 14 residues long. Between the trimmed V and J ends, which lost 7 bases and 6 bases, there was a span of 15 bases. In nucleotides, the CDR3 is TGTGCCAGCAAGGTCCAGGGGATCGCCGGGGAGCTGTTTTTT. The encoded protein is CASKVQGIAGELFF.

This chain joins TRBV6-5 and TRBJ1-2; no definite D call. CDR1 MNHEY and CDR2 SVGAGI come from the germline V gene. CDR3 length: 11 amino acids. The CDR3 coding sequence is TGTGTTACATGGTTCCGCGGAGGCTACACCTTC. The encoded protein is CVTWFRGGYTF.

The rearrangement joins TRBV19 to TRBJ1-5; unclear D gene. The CDR3 runs to 14 residues. Germline assignment: CDR1 LNHDA and CDR2 SQIVND (reference sequence). V was trimmed by 0 bases and J by 2 bases, leaving 5 bases between them. The CDR3 protein is CASSIEGGNQPQHF. The CDR3 bases are TGTGCCAGTAGTATAGAGGGAGGCAATCAGCCCCAGCATTTT.

The V call is TRBV30, the J call TRBJ2-3; D is unclear. The CDR3 sequence is 14 residues long. Per the germline V gene, CDR1 is GTSNPN and CDR2 is SVGIG (reference sequence). V was cut by 4 bases and J by 0 bases, with 11 bases left in between. In DNA, the CDR3 is TGTGCCTGGAAAGGGTGGGTGAGCACAGATACGCAGTATTTT. Translated, it gives CAWKGWVSTDTQYF.

The chain carries TRBV18 and TRBJ1-5, with unresolved D. V was pared by 4 bases and J by 9 bases, with 13 bases between. The CDR3 runs 13 residues. In germline, CDR1 is KGHSH, CDR2 LQKENI. This CDR3 reads CASSLEGLGPQHF. The CDR3 nucleotides read TGTGCCAGCTCACTCGAAGGCTTGGGGCCCCAGCATTTT. Drawing the rest from reference TRBV18 and TRBJ1-5, the complete variable domain is NAGVMQNPRHLVRRRGQEARLRCSPMKGHSHVYWYRQLPEEGLKFMVYLQKENIIDESGMPKERFSAEFPKEGPSILRIQQVVRGDSAAYFCASSLEGLGPQHFGDGTRLSIL.

The rearrangement links TRBV7-9 to TRBJ2-6; 12 positions match TRBD1. Germline V gene sequence: CDR1 SEHNR, CDR2 FQNEAQ (reference sequence). There are 17 residues in the CDR3. With V trimmed by 7 bases and J by 3 bases, 7 bases remained unmatched. The CDR3 region has the DNA TGTGCCAGCAAGTCGGGACAGGGGGCGTTTGGGGCCAACGTCCTGACTTTC. This translates into CASKSGQGAFGANVLTF.

V is TRBV6-1 and J is TRBJ2-4, with 7 nucleotides matching TRBD1. The V gene end was trimmed by 7 bases and the J gene end by 1 base; junction bases not matched to a gene: 4. This CDR3 has 14 residues. Germline V CDR1 and CDR2: MNHNS, SASEGT. CDR3 sequence reads: CASKNRGAKNIQYF. The CDR3, as DNA: TGTGCCAGCAAAAACAGGGGTGCCAAAAACATTCAGTACTTC.

V and J are TRBV28 and TRBJ2-7; possibly TRBD2 for D (5 bases). CDR1 is MDHEN, CDR2 SYDVKM, per germline. The CDR3 is 12 residues long. Trimming pared 5 bases from V and 6 bases from J, leaving 11 bases between. The CDR3 DNA reads TGTGCCAGCAGTGACAACGGGGTCGAGCAGTACTTC. Translation gives CASSDNGVEQYF. The whole variable domain, filled in from reference TRBV28 and TRBJ2-7, reads DVKVTQSSRYLVKRTGEKVFLECVQDMDHENMFWYRQDPGLGLRLIYFSYDVKMKEKGDIPEGYSVSREKKERFSLILESASTNQTSMYLCASSDNGVEQYFGPGTRLTVT.

V gene TRBV6-1 combines with J gene TRBJ2-2; D is perhaps TRBD1 or TRBD2 (6 bases each). Trimming removed 5 bases from V and 5 bases from J, with 15 bases in between. The V gene's germline CDR1 is MNHNS and CDR2 SASEGT. The CDR3 is made up of 15 amino acids. CDR3 DNA sequence: TGTGCCAGCAGTAGGGTCGGAGGGGGGACCGGGGAGCTGTTTTTT. Translating gives CASSRVGGGTGELFF.

This chain uses TRBV5-1 with TRBJ1-1; D unclear. Germline lookup yields CDR1 SGHRS and CDR2 YFSETQ. This CDR3 contains 17 residues. Deletions cut 0 bases from V and 1 base from J, with 16 bases between. CDR3 DNA sequence: TGCGCCAGCAGCTTGGTTCCTGCGGCAGCCACGAACACTGAAGCTTTCTTT. The encoded protein is CASSLVPAAATNTEAFF.

The chain links TRBV7-6 to TRBJ2-2; D call uncertain. Germline V CDR1 and CDR2: SGHVS, FNYEAQ. The CDR3 has 12 residues. V was trimmed by 4 bases and J by 3 bases, leaving 3 bases between them. CDR3 residues: CASSSHTGELFF. The CDR3 DNA follows: TGTGCCAGCAGCTCCCACACCGGGGAGCTGTTTTTT.

This clone was detected only once. V usage is TRBV29-1 and J usage is TRBJ2-7, with 7 bases lining up with TRBD2. V gave up 5 bases and J gave up 0 bases; unmatched junction bases: 13. Germline V gene sequence: CDR1 SQVTM, CDR2 ANQGSEA. There are 16 residues in the CDR3. CDR3 sequence (DNA): TGCAGCGTTTCTGCATCCCGGGAGGCCCTCTCCTACGAGCAGTACTTC. It translates to CSVSASREALSYEQYF.

This chain connects TRBV13 to TRBJ1-3, with TRBD1 matching 12 bases. J lost 5 bases, V lost 4 bases, and 3 bases had no gene match. There are 15 residues in the CDR3. CDR1 and CDR2 from the germline V gene are PRHDT and FYEKMQ (reference sequence). CDR3 DNA sequence: TGTGCCAGCAGCTGGGACAGGGGGCATAGAAACACCATATATTTT. Translation gives CASSWDRGHRNTIYF.